This T cell receptor (beta chain) is drawn from a study of shared clonotypes between healthy human individuals (dated by TCRdb to between 2020 and 2021). About the study as a whole: A few men and two women, aged 18 to 49 years, made up the cohort. For each donor, CD4 naive and CD4 memory were each given three plates, CD8 naive was given two plates, and CD8 memory was given one plate. Blood TCR repertoires of four to six healthy adults were deeply sequenced to estimate repertoire size and the extent of clonotype sharing between individuals. Libraries were prepared and TCR repertoires were sequenced by different laboratories using diverse techniques, in order to increase sequencing depth and limit assay-specific biases. Per donor, leukapheresis produced somewhere between about 0.85 and 8.9 billion PBMCs.

Donors were healthy HIV-negative adults with no recently reported acute infections or vaccinations. All donors were Caucasian adults living in Nashville, Tennessee, USA. CD4+ T cells were enriched through magnetic negative selection, after which naive cells were positively selected on CD45RA and the remaining negative fraction served as the memory subset. After blood collection by leukapheresis, PBMCs were isolated using Ficoll-Histopaque density gradient centrifugation and then cryopreserved in the vapor phase of liquid nitrogen. Analytical flow cytometry was used to check the purity and quantity of each magnetically sorted T cell population. Genomic DNA was isolated from each sorted fraction and quantified by UV absorbance on a Nanodrop 2000c. Results the study describes overall, beyond this receptor: Pairwise subsampling indicated that sequencing depth was expected to affect the degree of clonotype sharing among donors. Clonotypes shared by all four sorted-subset donors showed higher generation probabilities than non-shared clonotypes. Larger estimated clonotype richness was generally found for naive subsets than for memory subsets. Only blood was sampled, and tissue TCR repertoires likely differ from those in blood. Rarefaction of sorted-subset datasets indicated incomplete sequencing despite the large sequencing depth. Because the study included only a small number of donors, the genetic and exposure-history diversity represented was limited. Sharing across a handful of donors was observed for around 5% of naive CD4, less than 4% of naive CD8, about 2.5% of memory CD4, and over 0.3% of memory CD8 clonotypes.

Using the deep immunoSEQ assay, multiplex PCR amplified TCR CDR3 regions from genomic DNA. Extracted genomic DNA from each cell subset was spread evenly across all wells of several immunoSEQ 96-well plates, with each plate serving as a replicate. Each replicate PCR for sorted subsets received roughly 200 ng genomic DNA, equal to about 29,000 T cell genomes. The purified libraries were quantified using a Qubit 3.0 fluorometer, sized with a Bioanalyzer 2100, and then quantified again using the KAPA Library Quantification kit. Every immunoSEQ 96-well plate was sequenced on a separate single-read 150-cycle Illumina NextSeq 550 flow cell. The authors' pipeline ran thus. Because the immunoSEQ output held only junctional sequences and lacked quality scores, the filtering could not match the filtering applied to full-length reads. To assign V/J genes and CDR3, sequences were annotated against IMGT germline references using PyIR, a Python wrapper for IgBLAST v1.9. Reads were filtered out if the reads had weak V/J assignments (E-value above 1e-6), no CDR3, stop codons, out-of-frame junctions, or ambiguous translated residues. V3J clonotypes were defined as sequences sharing an identical inferred V gene, J gene, and CDR3 amino acid sequence. Percentage overlap between repertoires was computed as shared unique clonotypes divided by the size of the smaller repertoire. Richness of each repertoire was evaluated using RTK rarefaction, the Chao1 estimator, and Recon v2.1 estimates of unobserved clonotypes. OLGA was used to compute generation probabilities for all TCRbeta clonotypes that the gDNA method yielded from a handful of donors. TCRdb re-hosts the immuneACCESS table, in-frame sequences only. Its copies lack some clones; in the studies checked, an unresolved V gene accounts for under half of them, and the cause for the rest is not known. V, J and clone size are those of that table, while D and trimming were read from the DNA. This sample lists about 960,000 clones; roughly 72% were detected once. 1.5% of the sample goes to the ten largest clones.

Remarks on this clone: Its antigen is not yet known. No much larger clone exists at a distance of one base, and base qualities are not known. The sample carries other DNA sequences with the same CDR3.

Looking up the germline V gene (reference sequence) yields CDR1 MNHNY and CDR2 SVGAGI. V and J are truncated by 4 bases and 4 bases respectively, leaving an intervening sequence of 10 bases. The cysteine opens and the phenylalanine closes a CDR3 of 14 amino acids. The read is trimmed to its CDR3 DNA, 42 bases read in frame from base 1. The TCR sequence derives from a young man in good health. Sequencing input: memory CD4+ T cells sorted from blood. The sample's cell subset or site, from its label and the paper: CD45RA-negative fraction. The sequence is built from TRBV6-6 and TRBJ2-2, and the D gene may be TRBD2, 5 bases matching. The CDR3 amino acid sequence is: CASSLGGPTGELFF. The DNA sequence is TGTGCCAGCAGTTTAGGAGGTCCCACCGGGGAGCTGTTTTTT.